A single T cell receptor (beta chain) is shown here with its context. The CDR3 has 18 residues. Germline lookup yields CDR1 MNHEY and CDR2 SMNVEV (reference sequence). V lost 5 bases to trimming and J lost 3 bases; unmatched junction nucleotides: 16. These data originate in a study of blood T cell repertoires in COVID-19. Background on the study: Samples taken during acute and convalescent COVID-19 were collected in the United States, Italy and Spain.

As handled by the study authors: By means of reference gene primer amplification, nucleated cell counts were estimated. Clones were sequenced by immunoSEQ multiplex PCR, and TCRdb holds only the in-frame ones, with some missing. That table is the source of V, J and clone size, and D and trimming were worked out from the DNA. In the table there are around 130,000 clones, about four fifths of which are singletons. What was sequenced was peripheral blood. J is TRBJ2-7 and V is TRBV27; 10 bases map to TRBD2. The receptor's source is a man aged 60 to 75 with acute or convalescent COVID-19. CDR3 amino acids: CASSGGYLAGGTIYEQYF. CDR3 in DNA: TGTGCCAGCAGTGGGGGGTACTTAGCGGGAGGAACTATCTACGAGCAGTACTTC.